This T cell receptor (beta chain) was retrieved from a study of blood T cell repertoires in COVID-19. Study information: Sources were T cells, B-cell-depleted T cells, or PBMCs; the material itself was cDNA or gDNA.

Per the authors' pipeline: Scientists estimated how many nucleated cells there were by amplifying reference gene primers. Assay: immunoSEQ multiplex PCR; the TCRdb copy retains only in-frame clones and omits some. V and J calls and clone size are those listed in that table; D and trimming were worked out from the DNA. The sample lists 140,000 to 150,000 clones, around 84% seen once, with around 5.4% in the top ten. Exposed participants encountered a COVID-19 case during the 2 weeks preceding study entry. The receptor was derived from a woman between 50 and 59 years old who had been exposed to COVID-19. The specimen sequenced was PBMCs or T cells enriched from blood (not recorded which).

This chain's CDR3 is CASSLARGVWAGANVLTF. CDR3 nucleotide sequence: TGTGCCAGCAGCTTGGCACGGGGTGTTTGGGCTGGGGCCAACGTCCTGACTTTC. The chain couples TRBV5-6 to TRBJ2-6; possible D gene TRBD2, 5 bases. CDR3 length: 18 amino acids. Trimming cost V 0 bases and J 2 bases, with 15 bases left between them. Per the germline V gene, CDR1 is SGHDT and CDR2 is YYEEEE.